The 3 T cell receptor beta chains below were found in one sample sequenced in a study of liver allograft versus peripheral blood T cells. Study-wide background: In transplanted livers, T cell receptor repertoires were compared with those found in the recipients' peripheral blood.

TCRdb itself ran the reads through MiXCR, one entry per CDR3 protein. The sample has approximately 8,600 distinct CDR3 sequences, 16% seen once; the top ten hold over 1.5%. The receptor set was obtained from a human patient who had a liver transplant. These T cells may partly come from the graft donor.

This clonotype is deemed medium-sized. The chain employs TRBV29-1 and TRBJ1-3; 9 positions agree with TRBD1. Germline V CDR1 and CDR2: SQVTM, ANQGSEA. The CDR3 is 13 residues long. Trimming took 7 bases from V and 4 from J; bases not matched to a gene: 5. CDR3 in amino acids: CSAETGGGNTIYF. DNA of the CDR3: TGCAGCGCCGAGACAGGGGGAGGAAACACCATATATTTT.

This clonotype is medium-sized (0.01 to 0.1%) by share. The CDR3 end shows no conserved phenylalanine or tryptophan, and so a read error is likely. The DNA is omitted, as the CDR3 cannot be located on it reliably, and the CDR3 follows TCRdb's listing. The chain is built from TRBV11-2 and TRBJ1-1. With termini counted, the CDR3 has 13 amino acids. The germline V gene encodes CDR1 SGHAT and CDR2 FQNNGV. The CDR3 loop is CASSLDQVFGVST.

This clonotype is medium-sized by share. The J gene is TRBJ1-2, the V gene TRBV29-1; D remains unclear. CDR3 length equals 9 residues. CDR1 SQVTM and CDR2 ANQGSEA come from the germline V gene. V shed 1 base and J shed 7 bases, with 1 base lying between them. The CDR3 reads CSVEGGYTF. The CDR3 DNA sequence: TGCAGCGTTGAAGGTGGCTACACCTTC.